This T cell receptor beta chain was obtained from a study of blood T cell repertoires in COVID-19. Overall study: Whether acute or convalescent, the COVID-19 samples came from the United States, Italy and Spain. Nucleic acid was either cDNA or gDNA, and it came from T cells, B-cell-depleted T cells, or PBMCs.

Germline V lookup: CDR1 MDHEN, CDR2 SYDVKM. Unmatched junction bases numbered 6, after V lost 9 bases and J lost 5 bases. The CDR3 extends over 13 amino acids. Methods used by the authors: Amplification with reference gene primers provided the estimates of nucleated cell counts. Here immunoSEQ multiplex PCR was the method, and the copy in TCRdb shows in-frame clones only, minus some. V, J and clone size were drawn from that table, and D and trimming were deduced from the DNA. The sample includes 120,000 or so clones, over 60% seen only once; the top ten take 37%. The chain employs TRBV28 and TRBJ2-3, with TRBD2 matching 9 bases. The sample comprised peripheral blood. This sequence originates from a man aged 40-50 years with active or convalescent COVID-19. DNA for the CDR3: TGTGCCAGTATTAGCGGGGGCAAAGATACGCAGTATTTT. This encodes CASISGGKDTQYF.